A single T cell receptor beta chain is shown here with its context. Its antigen is unknown. The entry originates in a study of CXCR3-negative and CXCR3-positive naive CD8 T cells. Study observations and caveats: With CXCR3 expression partially decreased after cryopreservation, most assays relied on fresh PBMCs. Hydrophobicity was higher for TRB CDR3s found in CXCR3-positive naive cells than in CXCR3-negative naive cells. Comparison of naive CXCR3-negative and CXCR3-positive cells revealed similar TRBV-TRBJ usage, while memory cells differed.

The CDR3 totals 16 residues. CDR1 LGHDT and CDR2 YNNKEL come from the germline V gene (reference sequence). The TRB cDNA libraries were prepared by 5' RACE with UMI labels. Using the 5' RACE reads, TCRdb records one entry per CDR3 protein without DNA. This repertoire comprises under 7,500 distinct CDR3 sequences; its ten largest clones make up less than 2%. Sequencing was done on a sample of naive CXCR3- CD8+ T cells from blood. Subset defined: CD45RO-CCR7+CD27+CD95- naive CD8+ T cells lacking CXCR3 (TNR3-). V gene TRBV3-1 combines with J gene TRBJ2-5; no DNA is available, so the TRBD2 call from TCRdb remains unchecked. The receptor was isolated from a human donor in good health. Some clones in this sample may be carry-over from other donors' samples. The CDR3 is CASSYLRASGQETQYF.